Below, 28 T cell receptor beta chains from the same sample are listed, as sequenced in a study of Ad26.COV2.S vaccination and SARS-CoV-2 variants. Profiling relied on immunoSEQ multiplex PCR, and the TCRdb table lists in-frame clones only, not all of them. This table has about 320,000 clones, 86% appearing once. The treatment was: around 19 received Ad26.COV2.S at low or high dose, single or two shots; five or six received placebo; per-sample allocation not given. Specimens were obtained on day 63 following the first vaccine or placebo injection. This sample comprised peripheral blood, obtained in a trial of Ad26.COV2.S vaccine versus placebo. All receptors come from a person aged 18 to 65 who received the Ad26.COV2.S COVID-19 vaccine or a placebo.

This clone was seen only once. This sequence joins TRBV5-6 and TRBJ2-3; TRBD2 agrees at 7 bases. CDR3 size: 14 residues. Germline-derived CDR1 and CDR2 are SGHDT and YYEEEE. J lost 3 bases, V lost 3 bases, and 4 bases had no gene match. The CDR3: CASSSAGETDTQYF. DNA of the CDR3: TGTGCCAGCAGCTCGGCGGGGGAGACAGATACGCAGTATTTT.

This chain links TRBV2 with TRBJ1-6; TRBD1 matches 9 bases. Looked up from germline, CDR1 is SNHLY and CDR2 is FYNNEI. This CDR3 contains 15 residues. J gave up 9 bases and V 7 bases, and 10 bases lay outside the gene matches. The CDR3 DNA reads TGTGCCAGCACTGCAGCGACAGGGGGTCGTTCACCCCTCCACTTT. Translation: CASTAATGGRSPLHF. The variable domain in full, completed from reference TRBV2 and TRBJ1-6, reads EPEVTQTPSHQVTQMGQEVILRCVPISNHLYFYWYRQILGQKVEFLVSFYNNEISEKSEIFDDQFSVERPDGSNFTLKIRSTKLEDSAMYFCASTAATGGRSPLHFGNGTRLTVT.

In its sample, this clone was seen a few times. The genes are TRBV27 and TRBJ2-3; TRBD2 might be the D (6 bases). Trimming removed 10 bases from V and 3 bases from J, with 17 bases in between. This CDR3 has 14 residues. The V gene's germline CDR1 is MNHEY and CDR2 SMNVEV (reference sequence). CDR3 bases: TGTGCCACTTCGCGTGGAGGGGCAACAGATACGCAGTATTTT. Its protein product is CATSRGGATDTQYF.

The V and J genes are TRBV5-4 and TRBJ2-7; TRBD2 agrees at 9 bases. With V trimmed by 0 bases and J by 2 bases, 6 bases remained unmatched. This CDR3 is built from 16 residues. The germline gives CDR1 SGHNT, CDR2 YYREEE (reference sequence). The CDR3: CASSLGSSGATYEQYF. The DNA for the CDR3 is TGTGCCAGCAGCTTGGGGTCTAGCGGGGCAACCTACGAGCAGTACTTC.

This chain uses TRBV5-1 with TRBJ1-1; weak D call: TRBD1 (5 bases). CDR3 length: 16 residues. V was shortened by 0 bases and J by 3 bases, with 15 bases between the two germline ends. Germline CDR1 is SGHRS and CDR2 is YFSETQ. Written as DNA, the CDR3 is TGCGCCAGCAGCTTGGTTCCGGGGGAAGGGGACACTGAAGCTTTCTTT. It codes for CASSLVPGEGDTEAFF.

In nucleotides, the CDR3 is TGTGCCAGCAGCACCTATGGCCCAAACACTGAAGCTTTCTTT. Translation: CASSTYGPNTEAFF. This chain links TRBV21-1 with TRBJ1-1. TRBV21-1 is deemed a pseudogene. This CDR3 is built from 14 residues.

The genes are TRBV11-2 and TRBJ2-1; 12 bases are a match to TRBD2. This CDR3 is built from 17 residues. The ends lost 7 bases at V and 8 bases at J; junction bases unmatched: 15. Per the germline V gene, CDR1 is SGHAT and CDR2 is FQNNGV. The CDR3 sequence is CASTSRAASGGADEQFF. DNA for the CDR3: TGTGCCAGCACCTCTCGGGCAGCTAGCGGGGGGGCGGATGAGCAGTTCTTC.

This clone has more than one count but fewer than ten. The chain has TRBV4-3 and TRBJ2-2; either TRBD1 or TRBD2 may supply D (6 bases each). From germline, CDR1 is LGHNA and CDR2 YSLEER. This CDR3 is built from 17 residues. With 6 bases removed from V and 2 bases from J, the gap between germline ends came to 19 bases. DNA for the CDR3: TGCGCCAGCAGTACTACAGGGACCGCGGGAAACACCGGGGAGCTGTTTTTT. It encodes CASSTTGTAGNTGELFF.

This chain connects TRBV15 to TRBJ1-6, with D unclear. In germline, CDR1 is LNHNV, CDR2 YYDKDF (reference sequence). This CDR3 is 14 amino acids long. With 0 bases removed from V and 9 bases from J, the gap between germline ends came to 9 bases. The CDR3 nucleotides read TGTGCCACCAGCAGAGATGAGGAGGCTTCACCCCTCCACTTT. It encodes CATSRDEEASPLHF.

The V gene is TRBV18, the J gene TRBJ1-1; tentative D call: TRBD1 (6 bases). CDR3 length: 12 residues. CDR1 is KGHSH, CDR2 LQKENI, per germline. The V end was cut by 4 bases, the J end by 7 bases, with 10 bases between. CDR3 sequence: CASSLTQGEAFF. CDR3 DNA: TGTGCCAGCTCACTAACACAGGGTGAAGCTTTCTTT.

The chain combines TRBV12-5 with TRBJ2-3; D is unclear. V was shortened by 5 bases and J by 2 bases, with 11 bases between the two germline ends. The CDR3 is made up of 14 amino acids. CDR1 and CDR2 (germline): LGHNT, FRNRAP. CDR3 coding DNA: TGTGCTAGTGGTCCGGGCCATTTCACAGATACGCAGTATTTT. Its translation: CASGPGHFTDTQYF.

The gene calls are TRBV7-7 and TRBJ2-4, with D possibly TRBD2 on 7 matching bases. V gave up 1 base and J gave up 4 bases, with 11 bases separating them. CDR3 size: 15 residues. Germline V lookup: CDR1 SSHAT, CDR2 FNYEAQ (reference sequence). The CDR3 sequence: CASSLVGRGKNIQYF. The CDR3 region has the DNA TGTGCCAGCAGCTTAGTGGGGAGGGGGAAAAACATTCAGTACTTC.

The V gene is TRBV3-1 (or the pseudogene TRBV3-2), the J gene TRBJ1-1; 9 nucleotides align to TRBD1. Germline V gene data show CDR1 as LGHDT and CDR2 as YNNKEL (reference sequence). Losses at the gene ends were 0 bases for V and 12 bases for J; bases not matched to a gene: 11. The CDR3 consists of 15 residues. CDR3: CASSQDLQGAVGTFF. CDR3 DNA: TGTGCCAGCAGCCAAGACTTACAGGGGGCTGTGGGAACTTTCTTT.

The chain carries TRBV29-1 and TRBJ1-2; TRBD1 agrees at 7 bases. The CDR3 runs 12 residues. Germline V gene data show CDR1 as SQVTM and CDR2 as ANQGSEA. V trimming: 3 bases; J trimming: 8 bases; junction bases outside the gene matches: 6. For the CDR3, the DNA is TGCAGCGTTGATCAGGCAGGGGGAGGCTACACCTTC. Its protein is CSVDQAGGGYTF.

DNA for the CDR3: TGCAGCGTTGGAACAGGGTACTATGGCTACACCTTC. Its protein is CSVGTGYYGYTF. The V gene is TRBV29-1, the J gene TRBJ1-2; the D gene is possibly TRBD1 (6 bases). The germline CDR1 and CDR2 sequences are SQVTM and ANQGSEA. This CDR3 is built from 12 residues. Between the trimmed V and J ends, which lost 4 bases and 3 bases, there was a span of 9 bases.

This clone was seen just once. The V gene is TRBV3-1 (or the pseudogene TRBV3-2), the J gene TRBJ2-2, with 7 bases aligning to TRBD2. The ends lost 4 bases at V and 4 bases at J; junction bases unmatched: 12. Per germline, CDR1 LGHDT and CDR2 YNNKEL (reference sequence). The CDR3 runs 17 residues. In nucleotides, the CDR3 is TGTGCCAGCAGCCCGAAGACCCTAGCGGAGCTCACCGGGGAGCTGTTTTTT. This translates into CASSPKTLAELTGELFF.

This clone was seen just once. The chain uses TRBV18 and TRBJ2-7, with TRBD1 matching over 7 bases. The CDR3 is made up of 15 amino acids. J was trimmed by 0 bases and V by 2 bases; bases with no gene match: 4. Germline CDR1 is KGHSH and CDR2 is LQKENI. CDR3 protein: CASSPETGSSYEQYF. The DNA for the CDR3 is TGTGCCAGCTCACCAGAGACAGGGAGCTCCTACGAGCAGTACTTC.

In this sample, this clone turned up many times. The chain couples TRBV6-5 to TRBJ2-1, with 10 bases identical to TRBD2. The CDR3 extends over 15 amino acids. Trimming cost V 6 bases and J 4 bases; bases outside gene matches: 6. CDR1 is MNHEY and CDR2 is SVGAGI in the germline V gene. CDR3: CASRLAGAGYNEQFF. In DNA form, the CDR3 reads TGTGCCAGCAGGCTAGCGGGGGCCGGATACAATGAGCAGTTCTTC.

This chain uses TRBV7-8 with TRBJ1-5; D is perhaps TRBD1 (6 bases). Per the germline V gene, CDR1 is SGHVS and CDR2 is FQNEAQ. V was shortened by 1 base and J by 6 bases, with 10 bases between the two germline ends. This CDR3 is 14 amino acids long. The CDR3 nucleotides are TGTGCCAGCAGCTTAGACAGGGAAGGTCAGCCCCAGCATTTT. Translation gives CASSLDREGQPQHF.

This chain links TRBV18 with TRBJ1-2, with no clear D. The CDR3 extends over 14 amino acids. V lost 4 bases to trimming and J lost 0 bases, with 9 bases between them. CDR1 and CDR2 from the germline V gene are KGHSH and LQKENI. Here the CDR3 reads CASSRGASNYGYTF. The CDR3 bases are TGTGCCAGCTCACGGGGAGCCTCTAACTATGGCTACACCTTC. Full variable domain (missing parts from reference TRBV18 and TRBJ1-2): NAGVMQNPRHLVRRRGQEARLRCSPMKGHSHVYWYRQLPEEGLKFMVYLQKENIIDESGMPKERFSAEFPKEGPSILRIQQVVRGDSAAYFCASSRGASNYGYTFGSGTRLTVV.

The rearrangement joins TRBV19 to TRBJ1-3, with TRBD1 identical over 7 bases. Germline-derived CDR1 and CDR2 are LNHDA and SQIVND (reference sequence). CDR3 length: 14 amino acids. J lost 2 bases, V lost 11 bases, and 9 bases had no gene match. The CDR3 region is CAARPTGTGNTIYF. CDR3 DNA sequence: TGTGCCGCCCGTCCGACAGGGACTGGAAACACCATATATTTT.

The J gene is TRBJ1-5, the V gene TRBV6-6, with 7 bases matching TRBD1. The J segment lost 3 bases and the V segment lost 4 bases, leaving 6 bases of the junction unmatched. The germline CDR1 and CDR2 sequences are MNHNY and SVGAGI (reference sequence). The CDR3 contains 15 residues. The CDR3 DNA is TGTGCCAGCAGTTTCCCCGGACAGGTCAATCAGCCCCAGCATTTT. It codes for CASSFPGQVNQPQHF.

By share, this clone counts as medium-sized. This rearrangement joins TRBV7-4 to TRBJ1-5, with TRBD1 identical over 8 bases. The CDR3 has 17 amino acids. CDR1 is SGHVT and CDR2 is SQSDAQ in the germline V gene. V was pared by 6 bases and J by 0 bases, with 10 bases of the junction left unmatched. The CDR3 here is CASRSGGRVLSNQPQHF. The CDR3 DNA reads TGTGCCAGCAGATCAGGGGGCAGGGTACTTAGCAATCAGCCCCAGCATTTT.

This chain connects TRBV21-1 to TRBJ1-5. TRBV21-1 is termed a pseudogene. The CDR3 is 15 amino acids. In nucleotides, the CDR3 is TGTGCCAGCAGCCAAGGGACGACGTTAACTCAGCCCCAGCATTTT. The encoded protein is CASSQGTTLTQPQHF.

The chain is built from TRBV4-3 and TRBJ1-3, with D perhaps TRBD1 (5 bases). V was trimmed by 0 bases and J by 4 bases, leaving 13 bases between them. CDR1 is LGHNA and CDR2 is YSLEER in the germline V gene. CDR3 length: 16 residues. CDR3 bases: TGCGCCAGCAGCCAAGATGGAGCAGGGAGCGGAAACACCATATATTTT. Its translation is CASSQDGAGSGNTIYF.

This clone was seen only a few times. The chain uses TRBV18 and TRBJ1-1; no reliable D call. Per the germline V gene, CDR1 is KGHSH and CDR2 is LQKENI. There are 13 residues in the CDR3. Trimming left V 2 bases short and J 12 bases short, with 16 bases between. The CDR3 region has the DNA TGTGCCAGCTCACCAGATTCTTCCAGTACGACTTTCTTT. Its protein is CASSPDSSSTTFF.

The chain carries TRBV5-1 and TRBJ2-7, with 7 bases identical to TRBD2. Trimming removed 4 bases from V and 0 bases from J; junction bases left unmatched: 4. The germline V gene has CDR1 SGHRS and CDR2 YFSETQ. The CDR3 sequence is 14 residues long. CDR3 region: CASSPSGSSYEQYF. In DNA form, the CDR3 reads TGCGCCAGCAGCCCTAGCGGTAGCTCCTACGAGCAGTACTTC.

The V and J genes are TRBV5-4 and TRBJ2-5, with D possibly being TRBD2 (6 bases). The germline V gene has CDR1 SGHNT and CDR2 YYREEE (reference sequence). V lost 7 bases and J lost 7, with 23 bases in between. The CDR3 contains 15 residues. The CDR3 sequence: CASGQEGGSRGTQYF. DNA for the CDR3: TGTGCCAGCGGCCAGGAGGGAGGTTCCCGGGGGACCCAGTACTTC.